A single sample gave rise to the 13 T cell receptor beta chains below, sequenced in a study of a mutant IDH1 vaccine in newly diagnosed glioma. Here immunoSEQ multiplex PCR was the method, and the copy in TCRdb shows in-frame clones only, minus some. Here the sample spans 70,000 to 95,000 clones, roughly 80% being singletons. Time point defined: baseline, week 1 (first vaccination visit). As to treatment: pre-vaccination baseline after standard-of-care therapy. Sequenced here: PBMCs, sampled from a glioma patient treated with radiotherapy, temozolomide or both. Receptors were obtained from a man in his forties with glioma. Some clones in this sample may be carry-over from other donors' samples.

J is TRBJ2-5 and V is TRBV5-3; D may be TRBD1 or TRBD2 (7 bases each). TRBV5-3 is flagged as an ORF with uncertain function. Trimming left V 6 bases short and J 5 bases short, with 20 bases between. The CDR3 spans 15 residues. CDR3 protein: CARKVSGGAGETQYF. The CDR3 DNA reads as TGTGCCAGAAAGGTTTCAGGGGGGGCCGGGGAGACCCAGTACTTC.

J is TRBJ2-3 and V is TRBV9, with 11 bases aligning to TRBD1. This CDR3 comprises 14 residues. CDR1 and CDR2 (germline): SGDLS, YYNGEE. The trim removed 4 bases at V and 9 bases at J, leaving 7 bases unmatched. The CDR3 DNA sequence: TGTGCCAGCAGCCGGGACAGGGGGGTTGGGACGCAGTATTTT. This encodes CASSRDRGVGTQYF.

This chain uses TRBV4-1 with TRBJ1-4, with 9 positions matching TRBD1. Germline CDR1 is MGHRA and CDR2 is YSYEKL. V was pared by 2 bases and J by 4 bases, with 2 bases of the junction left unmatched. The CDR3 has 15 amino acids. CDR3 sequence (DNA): TGCGCCAGCAGCCAAAGGACAGGGGATAATGAAAAACTGTTTTTT. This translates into CASSQRTGDNEKLFF.

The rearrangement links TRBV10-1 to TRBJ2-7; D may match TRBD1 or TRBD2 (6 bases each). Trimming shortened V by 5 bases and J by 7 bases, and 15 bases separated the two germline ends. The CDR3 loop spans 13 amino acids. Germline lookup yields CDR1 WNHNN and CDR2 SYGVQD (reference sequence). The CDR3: CASSSGGLEEQYF. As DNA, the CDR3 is TGCGCCAGCAGTAGTGGGGGGCTGGAAGAGCAGTACTTC.

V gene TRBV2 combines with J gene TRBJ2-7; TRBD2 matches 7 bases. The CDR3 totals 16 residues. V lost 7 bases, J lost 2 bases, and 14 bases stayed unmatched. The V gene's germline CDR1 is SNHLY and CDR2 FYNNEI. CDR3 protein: CASNPETGTTPYEQYF. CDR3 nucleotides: TGTGCCAGCAACCCTGAAACCGGGACTACACCCTACGAGCAGTACTTC.

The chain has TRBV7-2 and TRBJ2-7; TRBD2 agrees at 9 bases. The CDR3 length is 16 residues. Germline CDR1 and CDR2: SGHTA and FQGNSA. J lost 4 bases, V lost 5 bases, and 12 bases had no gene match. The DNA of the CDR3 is TGTGCCAGCAGCCTGCAGAGCTCTAGCGGGAATTACGAGCAGTACTTC. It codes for CASSLQSSSGNYEQYF. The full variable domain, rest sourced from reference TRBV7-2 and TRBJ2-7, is GAGVSQSPSNKVTEKGKDVELRCDPISGHTALYWYRQSLGQGLEFLIYFQGNSAPDKSGLPSDRFSAERTGGSVSTLTIQRTQQEDSAVYLCASSLQSSSGNYEQYFGPGTRLTVT.

CDR3 DNA sequence: TGCAGTGCCAGGGTGAACACTGAAGCTTTCTTT. The encoded protein is CSARVNTEAFF. The gene calls are TRBV20-1 and TRBJ1-1; TRBD1 is a possible D gene (5 bases). V shed 6 bases and J shed 0 bases, with 5 bases lying between them. The CDR3 has 11 amino acids. Germline V CDR1 and CDR2: DFQATT, SNEGSKA (reference sequence).

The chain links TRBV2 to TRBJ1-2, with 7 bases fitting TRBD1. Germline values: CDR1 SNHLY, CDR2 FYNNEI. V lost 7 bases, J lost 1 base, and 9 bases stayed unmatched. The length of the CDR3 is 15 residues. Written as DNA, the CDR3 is TGTGCCAGCATAGGCAGGGGGAGTCTTAACTATGGCTACACCTTC. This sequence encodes CASIGRGSLNYGYTF.

The CDR3 region is CASSLQGAGETQYF. The CDR3 region has the DNA TGCGCCAGCAGCTTACAGGGGGCGGGAGAGACCCAGTACTTC. The chain is built from TRBV5-1 and TRBJ2-5; TRBD1 matches at 9 bases. Per the germline V gene, CDR1 is SGHRS and CDR2 is YFSETQ. The CDR3 is 14 residues long. Trimming took 2 bases from V and 4 from J; bases not matched to a gene: 3. The whole variable domain, filled in from reference TRBV5-1 and TRBJ2-5, reads KAGVTQTPRYLIKTRGQQVTLSCSPISGHRSVSWYQQTPGQGLQFLFEYFSETQRNKGNFPGRFSGRQFSNSRSEMNVSTLELGDSALYLCASSLQGAGETQYFGPGTRLLVL.

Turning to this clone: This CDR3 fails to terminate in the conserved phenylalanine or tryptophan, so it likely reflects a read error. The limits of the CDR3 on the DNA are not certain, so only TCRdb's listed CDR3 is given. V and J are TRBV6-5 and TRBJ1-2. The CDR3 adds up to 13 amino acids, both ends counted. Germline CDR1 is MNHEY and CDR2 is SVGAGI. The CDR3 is CASSRRYDPVLVL.

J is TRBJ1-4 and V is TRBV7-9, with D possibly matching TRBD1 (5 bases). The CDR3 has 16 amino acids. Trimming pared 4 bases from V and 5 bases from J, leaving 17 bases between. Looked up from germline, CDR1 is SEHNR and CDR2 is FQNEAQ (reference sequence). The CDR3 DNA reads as TGTGCCAGCAGCTCCCAACCGGGACGGAAAAATGAAAAACTGTTTTTT. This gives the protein CASSSQPGRKNEKLFF.

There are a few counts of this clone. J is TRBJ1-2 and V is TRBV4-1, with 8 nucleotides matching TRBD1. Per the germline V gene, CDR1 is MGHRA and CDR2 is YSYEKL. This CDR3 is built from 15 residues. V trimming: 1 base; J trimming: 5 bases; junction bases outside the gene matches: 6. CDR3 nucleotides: TGCGCCAGCAGCCAAGCCGGACAGGGAATATATGGCTACACCTTC. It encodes CASSQAGQGIYGYTF.

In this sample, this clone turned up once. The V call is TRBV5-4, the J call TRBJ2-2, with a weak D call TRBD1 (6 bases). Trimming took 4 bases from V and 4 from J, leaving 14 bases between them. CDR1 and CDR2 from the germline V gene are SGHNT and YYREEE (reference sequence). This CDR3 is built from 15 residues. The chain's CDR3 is CASSTRDRSTGELFF. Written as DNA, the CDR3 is TGTGCCAGCAGCACCCGCGACAGGTCCACCGGGGAGCTGTTTTTT.